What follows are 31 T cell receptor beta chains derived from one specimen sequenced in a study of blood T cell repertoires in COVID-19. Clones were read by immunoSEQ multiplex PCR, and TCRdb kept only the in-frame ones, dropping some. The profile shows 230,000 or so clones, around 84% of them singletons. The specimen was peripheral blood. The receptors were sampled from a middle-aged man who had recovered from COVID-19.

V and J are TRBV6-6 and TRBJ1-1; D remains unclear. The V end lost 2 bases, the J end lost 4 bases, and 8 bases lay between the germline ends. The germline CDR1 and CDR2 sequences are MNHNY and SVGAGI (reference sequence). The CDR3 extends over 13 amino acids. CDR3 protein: CASSYPGVTEAFF. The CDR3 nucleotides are TGTGCCAGCAGTTACCCCGGAGTCACTGAAGCTTTCTTT.

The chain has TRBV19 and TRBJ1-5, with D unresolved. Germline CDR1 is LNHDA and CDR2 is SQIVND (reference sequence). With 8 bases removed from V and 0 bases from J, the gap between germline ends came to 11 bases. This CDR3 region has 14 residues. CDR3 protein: CASGPPYSNQPQHF. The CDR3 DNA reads TGTGCCAGTGGCCCCCCGTATAGCAATCAGCCCCAGCATTTT.

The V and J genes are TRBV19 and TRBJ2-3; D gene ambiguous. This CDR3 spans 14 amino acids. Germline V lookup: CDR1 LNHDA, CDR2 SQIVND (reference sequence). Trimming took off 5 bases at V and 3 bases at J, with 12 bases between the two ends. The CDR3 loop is CASSPDTATDTQYF. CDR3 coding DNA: TGTGCCAGTAGTCCCGACACCGCGACAGATACGCAGTATTTT.

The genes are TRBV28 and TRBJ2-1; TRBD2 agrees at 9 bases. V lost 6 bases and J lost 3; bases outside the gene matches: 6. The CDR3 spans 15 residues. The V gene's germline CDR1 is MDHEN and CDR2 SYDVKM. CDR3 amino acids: CASSPGTSNYNEQFF. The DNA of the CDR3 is TGTGCCAGCAGCCCCGGGACTAGCAACTACAATGAGCAGTTCTTC. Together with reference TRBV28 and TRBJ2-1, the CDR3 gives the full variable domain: DVKVTQSSRYLVKRTGEKVFLECVQDMDHENMFWYRQDPGLGLRLIYFSYDVKMKEKGDIPEGYSVSREKKERFSLILESASTNQTSMYLCASSPGTSNYNEQFFGPGTRLTVL.

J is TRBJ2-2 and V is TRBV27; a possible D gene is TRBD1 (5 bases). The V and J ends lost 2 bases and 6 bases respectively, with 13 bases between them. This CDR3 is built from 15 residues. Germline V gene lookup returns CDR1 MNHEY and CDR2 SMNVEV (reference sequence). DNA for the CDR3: TGTGCCAGCAGTTTAGCTGGGGCGTACGCCGGGGAGCTGTTTTTT. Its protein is CASSLAGAYAGELFF.

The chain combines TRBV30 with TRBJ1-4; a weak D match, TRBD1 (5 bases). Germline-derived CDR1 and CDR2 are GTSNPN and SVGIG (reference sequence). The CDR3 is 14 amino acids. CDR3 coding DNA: TGTGCGATTACCTCCGGGACTGAGTATGAAAAACTGTTTTTT. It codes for CAITSGTEYEKLFF. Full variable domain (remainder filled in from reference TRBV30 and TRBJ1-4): SQTIHQWPATLVQPVGSPLSLECTVEGTSNPNLYWYRQAAGRGLQLLFYSVGIGQISSEVPQNLSASRPQDRQFILSSKKLLLSDSGFYLCAITSGTEYEKLFFGSGTQLSVL.

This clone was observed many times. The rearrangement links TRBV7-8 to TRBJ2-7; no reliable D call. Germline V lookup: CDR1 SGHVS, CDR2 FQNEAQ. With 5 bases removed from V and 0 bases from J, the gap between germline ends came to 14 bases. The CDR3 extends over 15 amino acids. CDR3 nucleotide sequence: TGTGCCAGCAGCCCCTTGTCGGTAAGCTCCTACGAGCAGTACTTC. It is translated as CASSPLSVSSYEQYF.

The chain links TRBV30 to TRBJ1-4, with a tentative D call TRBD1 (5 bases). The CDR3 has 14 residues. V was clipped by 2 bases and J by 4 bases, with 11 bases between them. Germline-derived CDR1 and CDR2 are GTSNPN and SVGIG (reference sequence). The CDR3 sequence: CAWSSDSLNEKLFF. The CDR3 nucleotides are TGTGCCTGGAGTTCCGACAGCCTTAATGAAAAACTGTTTTTT.

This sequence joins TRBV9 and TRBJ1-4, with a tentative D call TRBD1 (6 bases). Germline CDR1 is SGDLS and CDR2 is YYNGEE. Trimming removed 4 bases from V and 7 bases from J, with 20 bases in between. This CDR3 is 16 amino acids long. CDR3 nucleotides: TGTGCCAGCAGCCCCCGGAGCGGGGGGCCGGGTGAAAAACTGTTTTTT. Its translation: CASSPRSGGPGEKLFF.

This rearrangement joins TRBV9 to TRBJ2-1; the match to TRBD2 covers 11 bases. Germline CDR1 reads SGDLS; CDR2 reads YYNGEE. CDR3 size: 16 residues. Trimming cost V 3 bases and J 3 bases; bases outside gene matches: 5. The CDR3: CASSALSGRDYNEQFF. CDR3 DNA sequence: TGTGCCAGCAGCGCCCTTAGCGGGAGGGACTACAATGAGCAGTTCTTC.

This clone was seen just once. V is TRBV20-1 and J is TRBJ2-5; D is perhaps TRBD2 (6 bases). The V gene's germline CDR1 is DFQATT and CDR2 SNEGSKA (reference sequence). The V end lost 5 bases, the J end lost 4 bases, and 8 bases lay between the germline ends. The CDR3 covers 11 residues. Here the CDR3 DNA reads TGCAGTGCTGGGGGGTCAGAGACCCAGTACTTC. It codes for CSAGGSETQYF.

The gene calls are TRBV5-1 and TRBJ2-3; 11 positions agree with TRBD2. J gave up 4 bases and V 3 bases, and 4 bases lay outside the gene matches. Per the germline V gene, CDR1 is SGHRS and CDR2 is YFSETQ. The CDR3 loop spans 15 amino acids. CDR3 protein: CASSSELAGADTQYF. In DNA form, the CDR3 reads TGCGCCAGCAGCTCGGAACTAGCGGGGGCAGATACGCAGTATTTT.

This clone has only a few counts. CDR3 bases: TGTGCCACCAGCAGAGAAGAGGGTAGGCATACGCAGTATTTT. Translated: CATSREEGRHTQYF. The chain combines TRBV15 with TRBJ2-3, with D possibly being TRBD2 (5 bases). Germline loops: CDR1 LNHNV, CDR2 YYDKDF (reference sequence). The germline V and J ends were trimmed by 0 bases and 7 bases, with 11 bases remaining between them. The CDR3 has 14 residues. The variable domain in full, with the rest retrieved from reference TRBV15 and TRBJ2-3, is DAMVIQNPRYQVTQFGKPVTLSCSQTLNHNVMYWYQQKSSQAPKLLFHYYDKDFNNEADTPDNFQSRRPNTSFCFLDIRSPGLGDTAMYLCATSREEGRHTQYFGPGTRLTVL.

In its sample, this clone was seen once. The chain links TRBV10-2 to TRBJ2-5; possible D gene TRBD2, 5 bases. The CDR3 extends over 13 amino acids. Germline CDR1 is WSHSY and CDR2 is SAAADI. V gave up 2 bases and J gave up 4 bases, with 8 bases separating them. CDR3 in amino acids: CASSESRGETQYF. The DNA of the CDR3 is TGCGCCAGCAGTGAGAGTCGGGGAGAGACCCAGTACTTC.

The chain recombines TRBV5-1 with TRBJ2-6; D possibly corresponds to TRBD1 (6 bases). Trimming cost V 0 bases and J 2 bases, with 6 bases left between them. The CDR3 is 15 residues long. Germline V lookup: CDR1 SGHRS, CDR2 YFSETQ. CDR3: CASSLAGAGANVLTF. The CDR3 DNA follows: TGCGCCAGCAGCTTGGCAGGGGCTGGGGCCAACGTCCTGACTTTC.

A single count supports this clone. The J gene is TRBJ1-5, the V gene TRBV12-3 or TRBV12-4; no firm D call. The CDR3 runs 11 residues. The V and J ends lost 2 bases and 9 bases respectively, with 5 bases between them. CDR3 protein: CASSLIGPQHF. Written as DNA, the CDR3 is TGTGCCAGCAGTTTAATCGGGCCCCAGCATTTT.

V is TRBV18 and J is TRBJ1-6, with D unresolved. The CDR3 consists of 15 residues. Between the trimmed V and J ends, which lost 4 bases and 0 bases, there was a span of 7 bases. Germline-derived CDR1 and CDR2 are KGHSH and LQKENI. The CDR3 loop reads CASSHGSSYNSPLHF. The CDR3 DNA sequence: TGTGCCAGCTCACACGGGAGCTCCTATAATTCACCCCTCCACTTT. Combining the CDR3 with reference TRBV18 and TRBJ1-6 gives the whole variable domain NAGVMQNPRHLVRRRGQEARLRCSPMKGHSHVYWYRQLPEEGLKFMVYLQKENIIDESGMPKERFSAEFPKEGPSILRIQQVVRGDSAAYFCASSHGSSYNSPLHFGNGTRLTVT.

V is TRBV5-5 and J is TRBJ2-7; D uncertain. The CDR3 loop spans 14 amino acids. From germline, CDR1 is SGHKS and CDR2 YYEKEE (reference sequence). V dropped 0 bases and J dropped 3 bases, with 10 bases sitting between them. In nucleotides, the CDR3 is TGTGCCAGCAGCTTGGGAGGCTCCGTCTACGAGCAGTACTTC. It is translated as CASSLGGSVYEQYF.

CDR3 in amino acids: CASSPVPGQPQHF. The DNA of the CDR3 is TGTGCCAGTAGTCCTGTTCCGGGTCAGCCCCAGCATTTT. The chain joins TRBV19 to TRBJ1-5, with no clear D. Trimming cost V 5 bases and J 6 bases, with 11 bases left between them. Per the germline V gene, CDR1 is LNHDA and CDR2 is SQIVND (reference sequence). The CDR3 loop spans 13 amino acids. Combining the CDR3 with reference TRBV19 and TRBJ1-5 gives the whole variable domain DGGITQSPKYLFRKEGQNVTLSCEQNLNHDAMYWYRQDPGQGLRLIYYSQIVNDFQKGDIAEGYSVSREKKESFPLTVTSAQKNPTAFYLCASSPVPGQPQHFGDGTRLSIL.

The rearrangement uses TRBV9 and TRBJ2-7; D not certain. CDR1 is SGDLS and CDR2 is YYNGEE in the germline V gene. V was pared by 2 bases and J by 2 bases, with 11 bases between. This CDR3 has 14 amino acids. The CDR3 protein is CASSVKSSAYEQYF. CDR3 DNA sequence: TGTGCCAGCAGCGTGAAGAGTAGTGCCTACGAGCAGTACTTC.

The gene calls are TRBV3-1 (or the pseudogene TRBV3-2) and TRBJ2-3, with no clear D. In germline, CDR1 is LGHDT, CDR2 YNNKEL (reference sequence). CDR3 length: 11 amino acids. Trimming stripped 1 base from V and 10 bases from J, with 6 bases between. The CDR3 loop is CASSQGEAQYF. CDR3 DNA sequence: TGTGCCAGCAGCCAAGGAGAGGCGCAGTATTTT.

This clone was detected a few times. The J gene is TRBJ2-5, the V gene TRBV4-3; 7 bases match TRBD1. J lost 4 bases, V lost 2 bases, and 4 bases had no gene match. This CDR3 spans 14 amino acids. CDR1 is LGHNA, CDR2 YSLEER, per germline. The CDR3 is CASSQRQGRETQYF. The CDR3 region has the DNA TGCGCCAGCAGCCAACGACAGGGACGAGAGACCCAGTACTTC.

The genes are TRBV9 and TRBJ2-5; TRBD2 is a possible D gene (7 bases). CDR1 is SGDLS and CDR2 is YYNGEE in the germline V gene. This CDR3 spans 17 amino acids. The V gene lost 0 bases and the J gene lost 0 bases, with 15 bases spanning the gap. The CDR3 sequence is CASSVGWGGAYQETQYF. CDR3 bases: TGTGCCAGCAGCGTAGGCTGGGGGGGGGCTTACCAAGAGACCCAGTACTTC.

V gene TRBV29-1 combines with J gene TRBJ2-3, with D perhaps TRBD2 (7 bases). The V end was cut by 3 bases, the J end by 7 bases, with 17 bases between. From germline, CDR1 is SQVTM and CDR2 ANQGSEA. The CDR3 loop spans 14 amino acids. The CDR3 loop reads CSVDHGRGAHTQYF. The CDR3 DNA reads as TGCAGCGTTGACCACGGTCGGGGGGCACATACGCAGTATTTT.

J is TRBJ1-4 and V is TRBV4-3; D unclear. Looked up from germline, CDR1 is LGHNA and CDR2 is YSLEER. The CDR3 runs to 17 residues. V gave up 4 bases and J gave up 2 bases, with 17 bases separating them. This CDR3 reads CASSPDPSGSTNEKLFF. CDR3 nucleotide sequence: TGCGCCAGCAGCCCTGACCCCTCGGGTAGTACTAATGAAAAACTGTTTTTT.

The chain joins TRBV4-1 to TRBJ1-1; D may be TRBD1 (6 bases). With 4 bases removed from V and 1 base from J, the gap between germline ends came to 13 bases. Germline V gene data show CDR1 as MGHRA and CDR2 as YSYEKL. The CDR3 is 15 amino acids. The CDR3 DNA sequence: TGCGCCAGCAGCCCCGGACAGTCCTGGAACACTGAAGCTTTCTTT. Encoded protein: CASSPGQSWNTEAFF.

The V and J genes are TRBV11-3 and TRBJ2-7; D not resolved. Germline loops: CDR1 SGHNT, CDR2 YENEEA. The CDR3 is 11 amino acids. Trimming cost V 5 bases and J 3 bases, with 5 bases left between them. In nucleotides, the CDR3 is TGTGCCAGCAGCCCCGGCTACGAGCAGTACTTC. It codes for CASSPGYEQYF. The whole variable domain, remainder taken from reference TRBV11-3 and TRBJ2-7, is EAGVVQSPRYKIIEKKQPVAFWCNPISGHNTLYWYLQNLGQGPELLIRYENEEAVDDSQLPKDRFSAERLKGVDSTLKIQPAELGDSAVYLCASSPGYEQYFGPGTRLTVT.

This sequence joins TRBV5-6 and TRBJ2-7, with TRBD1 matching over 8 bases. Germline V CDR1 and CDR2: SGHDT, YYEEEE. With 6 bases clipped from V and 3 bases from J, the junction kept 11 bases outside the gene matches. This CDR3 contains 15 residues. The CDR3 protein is CASIKAGGTDYEQYF. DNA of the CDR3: TGTGCCAGCATTAAAGCAGGGGGCACAGACTACGAGCAGTACTTC.

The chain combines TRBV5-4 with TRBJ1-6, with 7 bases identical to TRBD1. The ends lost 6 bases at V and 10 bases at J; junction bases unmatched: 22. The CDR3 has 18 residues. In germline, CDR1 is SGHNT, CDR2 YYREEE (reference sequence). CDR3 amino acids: CASITLPEGARRLSPLHF. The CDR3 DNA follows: TGTGCCAGCATCACTTTACCGGAGGGGGCTCGGAGGCTCTCACCCCTCCACTTT.

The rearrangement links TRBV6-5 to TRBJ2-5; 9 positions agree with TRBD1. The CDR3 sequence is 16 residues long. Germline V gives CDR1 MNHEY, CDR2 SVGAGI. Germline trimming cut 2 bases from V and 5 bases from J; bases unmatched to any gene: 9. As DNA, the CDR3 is TGTGCCAGCAGTTACCAGGGACAGGGAACGGGGGAGACCCAGTACTTC. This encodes CASSYQGQGTGETQYF.

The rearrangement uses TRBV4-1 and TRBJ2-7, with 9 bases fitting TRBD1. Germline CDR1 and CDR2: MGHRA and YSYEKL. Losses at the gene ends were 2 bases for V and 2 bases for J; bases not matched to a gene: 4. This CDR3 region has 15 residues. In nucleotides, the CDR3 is TGCGCCAGCAGCCAACTGGGACAGGGCGCCTACGAGCAGTACTTC. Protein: CASSQLGQGAYEQYF.